This entry lists 26 T cell receptor beta chains sequenced from one sample in a study of Tregs in tolerant kidney transplant recipients. Profiled with immunoSEQ multiplex PCR; TCRdb holds only in-frame clones, not every one. The profile shows some 80,000 clones, under 98% of them singletons. This specimen was CD4+ T cells from blood, taken before the transplant. All receptors come from a human donor who received a combined kidney and bone marrow transplant.

DNA for the CDR3: TGTGCCAGCAGCAAGGGACAGGGAAATGGCTACACCTTC. Its protein product is CASSKGQGNGYTF. The rearrangement uses TRBV21-1 and TRBJ1-2; the DNA was not used to check the table's D call, TRBD1. TRBV21-1 is reported as a pseudogene. The CDR3 loop spans 13 amino acids.

This chain uses TRBV5-4 with TRBJ2-7, with D maybe TRBD1 (5 bases). Germline V gene lookup returns CDR1 SGHNT and CDR2 YYREEE (reference sequence). The CDR3 loop spans 14 amino acids. Trimming removed 4 bases at V and 2 bases at J, with 13 bases between. This CDR3 reads CASSMLRGPYEQYF. CDR3 in DNA: TGTGCCAGCAGCATGCTTAGGGGCCCCTACGAGCAGTACTTC.

The CDR3 reads CASSGGDRSNTEAFF. Written as DNA, the CDR3 is TGTGCCAGCAGCGGAGGGGACAGGAGTAACACTGAAGCTTTCTTT. The rearrangement joins TRBV5-4 to TRBJ1-1; 8 bases match TRBD1. V was clipped by 4 bases and J by 2 bases; unmatched bases: 7. Germline V gene data show CDR1 as SGHNT and CDR2 as YYREEE (reference sequence). CDR3 length: 15 residues. The full variable domain, completed using reference TRBV5-4 and TRBJ1-1, is ETGVTQSPTHLIKTRGQQVTLRCSSQSGHNTVSWYQQALGQGPQFIFQYYREEENGRGNFPPRFSGLQFPNYSSELNVNALELDDSALYLCASSGGDRSNTEAFFGQGTRLTVV.

The chain couples TRBV4-3 to TRBJ2-3; the match to TRBD2 covers 9 bases. This CDR3 spans 17 amino acids. Germline CDR1 LGHNA, CDR2 YSLEER. V dropped 4 bases and J dropped 3; count of bases not matched to a gene: 11. The CDR3 protein is CASSLGPGGRVTDTQYF. In nucleotides, the CDR3 is TGCGCCAGCAGCCTGGGACCGGGCGGGAGGGTAACAGATACGCAGTATTTT.

The count of this clone is one. The chain links TRBV18 to TRBJ2-2; D may be TRBD2 (6 bases). The V and J ends lost 0 bases and 5 bases respectively, with 16 bases between them. The CDR3 has 17 amino acids. Germline V gene data show CDR1 as KGHSH and CDR2 as LQKENI. Written as DNA, the CDR3 is TGTGCCAGCTCACCACCGGCCTTTGGGGGACTGACCGGGGAGCTGTTTTTT. Its translation is CASSPPAFGGLTGELFF.

This clone was recorded only once. This rearrangement joins TRBV4-2 to TRBJ1-4; TRBD1 aligns across 7 bases. Germline V gives CDR1 LGHNA, CDR2 YNFKEQ. The CDR3 is 14 residues long. V shed 1 base and J 8 bases; nucleotides not matched to a gene: 4. For the CDR3, the DNA is TGTGCCAGCAGCCAAGGGCAGGGGGACGAAAAACTGTTTTTT. Translating it yields CASSQGQGDEKLFF.

V is TRBV19 and J is TRBJ2-3; 7 bases are shared with TRBD2. The germline CDR1 and CDR2 sequences are LNHDA and SQIVND (reference sequence). V shed 3 bases, J shed 3 bases, and the junction held 3 bases outside the gene matches. CDR3 length: 14 residues. Written as DNA, the CDR3 is TGTGCCAGTAGTATCAGGCGGGGGACAGATACGCAGTATTTT. Translated, it gives CASSIRRGTDTQYF.

This clone has only one observation. The rearrangement joins TRBV18 to TRBJ2-1; 12 bases align to TRBD2. Germline-derived CDR1 and CDR2 are KGHSH and LQKENI. The CDR3 consists of 14 residues. With 9 bases clipped from V and 3 bases from J, the junction kept 3 bases outside the gene matches. The CDR3 DNA follows: TGTGCCAGTCAGACTAGCGGGGGCTACAATGAGCAGTTCTTC. Translated: CASQTSGGYNEQFF.

The V call is TRBV7-2, the J call TRBJ2-7, with 12 bases aligning to TRBD2. J lost 0 bases, V lost 5 bases, and 2 bases had no gene match. The length of the CDR3 is 15 residues. Germline loops: CDR1 SGHTA, CDR2 FQGNSA. CDR3 sequence: CASSPTSGSSYEQYF. The CDR3 DNA sequence: TGTGCCAGCAGCCCGACTAGCGGGAGCTCCTACGAGCAGTACTTC.

The chain employs TRBV7-3 and TRBJ2-5, with D perhaps TRBD2 (5 bases). CDR3 length: 13 amino acids. With 5 bases removed from V and 5 bases from J, the gap between germline ends came to 12 bases. Looked up from germline, CDR1 is SGHTA and CDR2 is FQGTGA. The CDR3 DNA reads TGTGCCAGCAGCCGGGGTTCCACGGAGACCCAGTACTTC. This encodes CASSRGSTETQYF.

The rearrangement links TRBV5-1 to TRBJ2-5; 7 bases map to TRBD2. The tail of the sequence fits TRBJ2-7 better, so the J call may be wrong. The germline CDR1 and CDR2 sequences are SGHRS and YFSETQ. CDR3 length equals 16 residues. The chain's CDR3 is CASSPDFTSEGYEQYF. CDR3 coding DNA: TGCGCCAGCAGCCCCGATTTTACTAGCGAGGGCTACGAGCAGTACTTC.

This rearrangement joins TRBV7-2 to TRBJ2-2, with 9 bases aligning to TRBD1. This CDR3 is 15 amino acids long. The ends lost 5 bases at V and 7 bases at J; junction bases unmatched: 8. Germline V gene sequence: CDR1 SGHTA, CDR2 FQGNSA. The CDR3 bases are TGTGCCAGCAGCCGATGGACAGGGGTGATCGGGGAGCTGTTTTTT. Protein product: CASSRWTGVIGELFF. The variable domain in full, with the rest retrieved from reference TRBV7-2 and TRBJ2-2, is GAGVSQSPSNKVTEKGKDVELRCDPISGHTALYWYRQSLGQGLEFLIYFQGNSAPDKSGLPSDRFSAERTGGSVSTLTIQRTQQEDSAVYLCASSRWTGVIGELFFGEGSRLTVL.

The chain uses TRBV6-1 and TRBJ1-4; D is unclear. Trimming stripped 5 bases from V and 7 bases from J, with 17 bases between. CDR3 length: 15 residues. Per the germline V gene, CDR1 is MNHNS and CDR2 is SASEGT. This chain's CDR3 is CASSTLAHRGEKLFF. The CDR3 DNA reads TGTGCCAGCAGTACACTCGCCCACCGGGGTGAAAAACTGTTTTTT.

The V call is TRBV30, the J call TRBJ1-2; D is unclear. Germline V gives CDR1 GTSNPN, CDR2 SVGIG (reference sequence). The CDR3 runs 14 residues. V was trimmed by 2 bases and J by 5 bases, leaving 15 bases between them. The CDR3: CAWSNGPPEYGYTF. CDR3 nucleotide sequence: TGTGCCTGGAGTAATGGGCCACCCGAATATGGCTACACCTTC.

In its sample, this clone was seen once. The chain uses TRBV25-1 and TRBJ1-2; 7 bases fit TRBD1. Germline CDR1 is MGHDK and CDR2 is SYGVNS. Germline trimming cut 3 bases from V and 4 bases from J; bases unmatched to any gene: 8. This CDR3 is built from 15 residues. The CDR3 region has the DNA TGTGCCAGCAGTGACATTGGTCGGGACAGCTATGGCTACACCTTC. Its protein is CASSDIGRDSYGYTF.

The V call is TRBV7-2, the J call TRBJ2-2, with 8 bases matching TRBD2. Germline CDR1 SGHTA, CDR2 FQGNSA. V was pared by 5 bases and J by 6 bases, with 11 bases of the junction left unmatched. The CDR3 contains 16 residues. The CDR3 region has the DNA TGTGCCAGCAGCGGAGGACTAGCTAGTTCTCCCGGGGAGCTGTTTTTT. This sequence encodes CASSGGLASSPGELFF.

The V and J genes are TRBV30 and TRBJ1-4, with D possibly matching TRBD1 (6 bases). The CDR3 extends over 15 amino acids. The germline V gene has CDR1 GTSNPN and CDR2 SVGIG (reference sequence). V lost 5 bases and J 4 bases, leaving 17 bases between the germline ends. CDR3 nucleotides: TGTGCCTGGGGTACCTCGGGACATTATAATGAAAAACTGTTTTTT. Residues: CAWGTSGHYNEKLFF.

V and J are TRBV5-5 and TRBJ2-4, with D possibly TRBD1 on 6 matching bases. V lost 2 bases and J 16 bases, leaving 16 bases between the germline ends. The CDR3 is 12 residues long. CDR1 SGHKS and CDR2 YYEKEE come from the germline V gene (reference sequence). This CDR3 reads CASSLGQSIKYF. CDR3 DNA sequence: TGTGCCAGCAGCTTAGGACAGTCGATTAAATACTTC.

The V gene is TRBV7-7, the J gene TRBJ2-3; D ambiguous. V lost 6 bases and J 3 bases, leaving 13 bases between the germline ends. The germline V gene encodes CDR1 SSHAT and CDR2 FNYEAQ (reference sequence). The CDR3 contains 14 residues. The CDR3 nucleotides are TGTGCCAGCAGTTCCCTATTAAAGACAGATACGCAGTATTTT. The encoded protein is CASSSLLKTDTQYF.

The chain's CDR3 is CASSDRVPNYEQYF. Written as DNA, the CDR3 is TGTGCCAGCAGCGACAGGGTACCCAATTACGAGCAGTACTTC. This rearrangement joins TRBV9 to TRBJ2-7; perhaps TRBD1 as D (6 bases). Between the trimmed V and J ends, which lost 3 bases and 4 bases, there was a span of 14 bases. CDR3 size: 14 residues. Germline CDR1 SGDLS, CDR2 YYNGEE.

The sample holds one count of this clone. This chain uses TRBV11-2 with TRBJ2-1, with D perhaps TRBD2 (7 bases). V lost 5 bases to trimming and J lost 0 bases, with 14 bases between them. Germline V lookup: CDR1 SGHAT, CDR2 FQNNGV. The CDR3 covers 16 residues. This CDR3 is CASSPGGRFSYNEQFF. In DNA form, the CDR3 reads TGTGCCAGCAGCCCCGGGGGGCGTTTCTCCTACAATGAGCAGTTCTTC.

The rearrangement links TRBV7-2 to TRBJ1-2; the match to TRBD1 covers 9 bases. This CDR3 region has 20 residues. The V gene end was trimmed by 0 bases and the J gene end by 2 bases; junction bases not matched to a gene: 16. Germline V gene data show CDR1 as SGHTA and CDR2 as FQGNSA. The CDR3 sequence: CASSLALRGQGIIGNYGYTF. The CDR3 coding sequence is TGTGCCAGCAGCTTAGCCCTTCGGGGACAGGGAATAATTGGGAACTATGGCTACACCTTC.

The chain couples TRBV7-9 to TRBJ2-3; D possibly corresponds to TRBD2 (5 bases). From germline, CDR1 is SEHNR and CDR2 FQNEAQ (reference sequence). Trimming left V 10 bases short and J 0 bases short, with 14 bases between. The CDR3 has 14 residues. CDR3 residues: CATNEGYSTDTQYF. In DNA form, the CDR3 reads TGTGCCACCAACGAGGGATATAGCACAGATACGCAGTATTTT.

This clone occurred once. J is TRBJ1-6 and V is TRBV6-1, with unresolved D. This CDR3 has 15 residues. V dropped 2 bases and J dropped 8 bases, with 13 bases sitting between them. Germline assignment: CDR1 MNHNS and CDR2 SASEGT. CDR3 region: CASSEPAWADSPLHF. The CDR3 DNA follows: TGTGCCAGCAGTGAACCGGCCTGGGCTGATTCACCCCTCCACTTT.

The gene calls are TRBV19 and TRBJ2-1; 10 bases map to TRBD1. Germline V lookup: CDR1 LNHDA, CDR2 SQIVND (reference sequence). This CDR3 is 13 amino acids long. The V and J ends lost 3 bases and 10 bases, in that order; junction bases with no gene match: 3. CDR3 coding DNA: TGTGCCAGTAGTATGGGACAGGGGCCCGAGCAGTTCTTC. Its translation is CASSMGQGPEQFF.

The gene calls are TRBV7-6 and TRBJ2-1; 7 bases map to TRBD2. V dropped 5 bases and J dropped 0; count of bases not matched to a gene: 4. The CDR3 spans 15 residues. Germline CDR1 SGHVS, CDR2 FNYEAQ. The CDR3 is CASSPSGVSYNEQFF. The CDR3 coding sequence is TGTGCCAGCAGCCCTAGCGGAGTCTCCTACAATGAGCAGTTCTTC. The full variable domain, in which reference TRBV7-6 and TRBJ2-1 provide the parts outside the CDR3, is GAGVSQSPRYKVTKRGQDVALRCDPISGHVSLYWYRQALGQGPEFLTYFNYEAQQDKSGLPNDRFSAERPEGSISTLTIQRTEQRDSAMYRCASSPSGVSYNEQFFGPGTRLTVL.